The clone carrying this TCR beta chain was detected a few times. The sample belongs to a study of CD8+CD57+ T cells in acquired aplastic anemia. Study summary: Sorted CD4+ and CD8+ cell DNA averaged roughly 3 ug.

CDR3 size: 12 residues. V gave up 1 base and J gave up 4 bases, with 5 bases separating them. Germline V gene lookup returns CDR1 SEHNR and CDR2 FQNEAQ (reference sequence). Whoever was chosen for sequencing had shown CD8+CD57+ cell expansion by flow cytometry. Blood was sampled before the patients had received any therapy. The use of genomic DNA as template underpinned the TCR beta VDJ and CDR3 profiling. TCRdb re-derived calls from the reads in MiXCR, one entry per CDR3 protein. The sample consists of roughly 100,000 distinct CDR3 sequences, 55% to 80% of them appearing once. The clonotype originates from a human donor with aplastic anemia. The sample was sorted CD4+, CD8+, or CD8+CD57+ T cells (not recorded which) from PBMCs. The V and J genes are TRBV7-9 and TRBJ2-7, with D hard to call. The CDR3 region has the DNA TGTGCCAGCAGCTTAGGCCAGTACGAGCAGTACTTC. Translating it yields CASSLGQYEQYF. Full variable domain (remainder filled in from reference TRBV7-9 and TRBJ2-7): DTGVSQNPRHKITKRGQNVTFRCDPISEHNRLYWYRQTLGQGPEFLTYFQNEAQLEKSRLLSDRFSAERPKGSFSTLEIQRTEQGDSAMYLCASSLGQYEQYFGPGTRLTVT.